The 23 T cell receptor beta chains in this list originate from one sample, sequenced in a study of monozygotic twins with inflammatory bowel disease. No DNA is given; TCRdb re-called the 5' RACE reads and lists each CDR3 protein once. This sample's clone table lists over 130,000 distinct CDR3 sequences. The sample was blood. These receptor sequences come from a human donor with ulcerative colitis or Crohn's disease, or a healthy co-twin of an affected twin (not recorded which).

This chain uses TRBV4-3 with TRBJ1-2; TCRdb picks TRBD1, but there is no DNA to check that call. The CDR3 contains 17 residues. The germline V gene encodes CDR1 LGHNA and CDR2 YSLEER. The CDR3 loop reads CASSRDSRTGGDYGYTF.

This chain links TRBV7-9 with TRBJ2-7; TCRdb designates TRBD1, a call that cannot be tested without DNA. Germline V gives CDR1 SEHNR, CDR2 FQNEAQ (reference sequence). CDR3 length: 13 amino acids. CDR3 residues: CASSLEGFYEQYF.

The J gene is TRBJ2-1, the V gene TRBV15; TCRdb lists TRBD2, though no DNA is available to test this call. The CDR3 is 15 residues long. Germline V lookup: CDR1 LNHNV, CDR2 YYDKDF (reference sequence). This chain's CDR3 is CATSPKRGAYNEQFF.

The J gene is TRBJ2-5, the V gene TRBV5-1; no DNA is available, so the TRBD2 call from TCRdb remains unchecked. Per the germline V gene, CDR1 is SGHRS and CDR2 is YFSETQ. This CDR3 spans 15 amino acids. CDR3 amino acids: CASRSLAGTQETQYF.

This chain uses TRBV3-1 with TRBJ2-3. CDR3 length: 15 amino acids. Germline-derived CDR1 and CDR2 are LGHDT and YNNKEL (reference sequence). CDR3 loop: CASSQDRQLTDTQYF.

The chain carries TRBV30 and TRBJ1-2; TCRdb lists TRBD1, though no DNA is available to test this call. The CDR3 contains 15 residues. Looked up from germline, CDR1 is GTSNPN and CDR2 is SVGIG (reference sequence). The CDR3 loop is CAWSATGFFNYGYTF.

This chain links TRBV7-6 with TRBJ1-6. The CDR3 spans 12 residues. The germline gives CDR1 SGHVS, CDR2 FNYEAQ. CDR3 sequence: CASSLVNSPLHF.

This clonotype ranks as medium-sized in terms of frequency. The V and J genes are TRBV9 and TRBJ1-2; as DNA is missing, the TRBD1 call by TCRdb cannot be tested. Germline loops: CDR1 SGDLS, CDR2 YYNGEE. The CDR3 length is 13 residues. CDR3 sequence reads: CASSAETSYGYTF.

The chain employs TRBV7-2 and TRBJ2-7; without DNA, the TCRdb call of TRBD1 cannot be checked. Germline lookup yields CDR1 SGHTA and CDR2 FQGNSA. The CDR3 sequence is 15 residues long. The CDR3: CASSSLGGIVYEQYF.

The chain combines TRBV29-1 with TRBJ2-5; TCRdb gives TRBD2 as the D gene, but with no DNA this cannot be confirmed. In germline, CDR1 is SQVTM, CDR2 ANQGSEA. The CDR3 runs 15 residues. The CDR3 sequence is CSVPGTSGLGETQYF. The variable domain in full, completed from reference TRBV29-1 and TRBJ2-5, reads SAVISQKPSRDICQRGTSLTIQCQVDSQVTMMFWYRQQPGQSLTLIATANQGSEATYESGFVIDKFPISRPNLTFSTLTVSNMSPEDSSIYLCSVPGTSGLGETQYFGPGTRLLVL.

The chain uses TRBV20-1 and TRBJ2-7. CDR3 size: 13 residues. Looked up from germline, CDR1 is DFQATT and CDR2 is SNEGSKA (reference sequence). The CDR3 protein is CSARVPGSYEQYF.

The chain carries TRBV29-1 and TRBJ2-6; no DNA is available, so the TRBD1 call from TCRdb remains unchecked. This CDR3 has 13 residues. Germline CDR1 and CDR2: SQVTM and ANQGSEA. The CDR3 protein is CSVVGDGANVLTF.

The J gene is TRBJ1-5, the V gene TRBV18; TCRdb selects TRBD1, and the lack of DNA leaves this call unchecked. This CDR3 has 15 residues. Germline CDR1 KGHSH, CDR2 LQKENI. The CDR3 region is CASSPGGQGSQPQHF. Looking up the rest from reference TRBV18 and TRBJ1-5 gives the full variable domain: NAGVMQNPRHLVRRRGQEARLRCSPMKGHSHVYWYRQLPEEGLKFMVYLQKENIIDESGMPKERFSAEFPKEGPSILRIQQVVRGDSAAYFCASSPGGQGSQPQHFGDGTRLSIL.

The V call is TRBV20-1, the J call TRBJ1-6; TCRdb returns TRBD1, unconfirmable since there is no DNA. The CDR3 loop spans 15 amino acids. CDR1 and CDR2 (germline): DFQATT, SNEGSKA (reference sequence). The CDR3 is CSASLWGTRNSPLHF.

CDR3 region: CASNLGYEQYF. The chain carries TRBV7-2 and TRBJ2-7. CDR1 is SGHTA, CDR2 FQGNSA, per germline. CDR3 size: 11 residues. Variable domain in full (rest from reference TRBV7-2 and TRBJ2-7): GAGVSQSPSNKVTEKGKDVELRCDPISGHTALYWYRQSLGQGLEFLIYFQGNSAPDKSGLPSDRFSAERTGGSVSTLTIQRTQQEDSAVYLCASNLGYEQYFGPGTRLTVT.

J is TRBJ1-1 and V is TRBV7-2; TCRdb's assignment of TRBD1 cannot be checked, as there is no DNA. The CDR3 length is 12 residues. Germline V gene lookup returns CDR1 SGHTA and CDR2 FQGNSA. The CDR3 protein is CASSLVGTLAFF.

The chain combines TRBV2 with TRBJ2-3; TCRdb names TRBD1, which stays unverified in the absence of DNA. Germline CDR1 and CDR2: SNHLY and FYNNEI. The CDR3 is 14 residues long. CDR3 sequence reads: CASSTQGTTDTQYF.

The chain is built from TRBV6-5 and TRBJ2-7; there is no DNA to check the TCRdb D call of TRBD2. Germline V gives CDR1 MNHEY, CDR2 SVGAGI. The CDR3 has 18 amino acids. The CDR3 region is CASSYSYPSSGERYEQYF.

The chain combines TRBV27 with TRBJ2-5; checking the TCRdb D call of TRBD2 is not possible without DNA. This CDR3 region has 13 residues. The germline CDR1 and CDR2 sequences are MNHEY and SMNVEV (reference sequence). CDR3 protein: CASMEAYQETQYF.

This chain's CDR3 is CASSVSGTAYNTGELFF. The chain is built from TRBV7-2 and TRBJ2-2; checking the TCRdb D call of TRBD1 is not possible without DNA. The CDR3 spans 17 residues. CDR1 is SGHTA, CDR2 FQGNSA, per germline.

The chain couples TRBV29-1 to TRBJ2-3. This CDR3 is 14 amino acids long. In germline, CDR1 is SQVTM, CDR2 ANQGSEA. The CDR3 protein is CSVGRRKGTDTQYF.

The V and J genes are TRBV5-1 and TRBJ2-7; the D call of TRBD1 rests on TCRdb alone, since no DNA is present to check it. There are 14 residues in the CDR3. Germline CDR1 reads SGHRS; CDR2 reads YFSETQ. CDR3 region: CASSLVGGTYEQYF.

The chain employs TRBV27 and TRBJ1-6; the TCRdb call, TRBD1, lacks DNA for checking. The length of the CDR3 is 18 residues. Germline CDR1 and CDR2: MNHEY and SMNVEV (reference sequence). The chain's CDR3 is CASSLLGQGRRWNSPLHF.